This T cell receptor (beta chain) was captured in a study of blood T cells in healthy people across ages. PCR was performed a second time for roughly 7 to 11 cycles using a sample-barcoded 5' primer and a J-beta primer mix. TCRdb processed the 5' RACE reads anew with MiXCR; each CDR3 protein has one entry. This table holds around 2 million distinct CDR3 sequences, about two fifths found once. This sequence originates from a human donor in good health. Material for sequencing was blood.

As DNA, the CDR3 is TGTGCCAGCAGCCAAGATTTGGTCAGGGCCCATTCGAACACTGAAGCTTTCTTT. Encoded protein: CASSQDLVRAHSNTEAFF. This rearrangement joins TRBV4-2 to TRBJ1-1; possibly TRBD1 for D (5 bases). The length of the CDR3 is 18 residues. In germline, CDR1 is LGHNA, CDR2 YNFKEQ. The V end lost 0 bases, the J end lost 1 base, and 18 bases lay between the germline ends.